These T cell receptor beta chains were read from a single sample in a study of cytomegalovirus exposure and HLA in healthy donors. Sequencing used immunoSEQ multiplex PCR; TCRdb keeps in-frame clones, though not all of them. The profile shows a few hundred thousand clones, 65% to 85% of them singletons. Sequencing input: PBMCs. The receptors originated from a woman younger than 45 in good health and CMV-seropositive. CDR3s include the opening cysteine and the closing phenylalanine or tryptophan. The order of the fields is clone size, J gene, V gene, D gene, CDR3 protein, CDR3 DNA. D genes are given only for firm matches. The size of a clone is reported for some rows only, either as once, few or many, or as a class for expanded clones.

>-|TRBJ1-2|TRBV6-5|TRBD1
CASSPRDRGLLGYTF
TGTGCCAGCAGTCCACGGGACAGGGGGTTACTTGGCTACACCTTC
>-|TRBJ1-4|TRBV5-6|-
CASSRGQSLNEKLFF
TGTGCCAGCAGCCGAGGACAGAGCCTTAATGAAAAACTGTTTTTT
>-|TRBJ1-1|TRBV7-9|-
CASSLTENTEAFF
TGTGCCAGCAGCTTAACAGAGAACACTGAAGCTTTCTTT
>-|TRBJ1-3|TRBV4-1|-
CASSQSAISGNTIYF
TGCGCCAGCAGCCAATCCGCGATATCTGGAAACACCATATATTTT
>-|TRBJ1-2|TRBV11-3|TRBD1
CASSTGDSVYGYTF
TGTGCCAGCAGCACAGGGGACAGCGTCTATGGCTACACCTTC
>many|TRBJ2-2|TRBV6-6|-
CASRYRENTGELFF
TGTGCCAGCAGATACAGGGAGAACACCGGGGAGCTGTTTTTT
>-|TRBJ1-1|TRBV11-2|-
CASSFSGGTEAFF
TGTGCCAGCAGCTTCTCGGGTGGAACTGAAGCTTTCTTT
>-|TRBJ2-7|TRBV12-5|-
CASGFGGENEQYF
TGTGCTAGTGGTTTTGGTGGCGAAAACGAGCAGTACTTC
>-|TRBJ2-7|TRBV6-1|-
CASTRSPGDYEQYF
TGTGCCAGCACTAGAAGTCCCGGGGACTACGAGCAGTACTTC
>-|TRBJ2-1|TRBV2|TRBD2
CASRGLAGAWDEQFF
TGTGCCAGCAGGGGACTAGCGGGAGCATGGGATGAGCAGTTCTTC
>-|TRBJ2-1|TRBV5-6|-
CASSLAGVPPQTYNEQFF
TGTGCCAGCAGCTTGGCGGGGGTCCCTCCTCAGACCTACAATGAGCAGTTCTTC
>-|TRBJ1-4|TRBV18|-
CASSPAVGAREKLFF
TGTGCCAGCTCACCGGCAGTGGGGGCTAGGGAAAAACTGTTTTTT
>-|TRBJ1-2|TRBV7-9|-
CASSPPGEADGYTF
TGTGCCAGCAGCCCCCCGGGGGAAGCTGATGGCTACACCTTC
>-|TRBJ1-1|TRBV27|-
CASSWGAGTEAFF
TGTGCCAGCAGTTGGGGGGCTGGCACTGAAGCTTTCTTT
>-|TRBJ2-2|TRBV28|-
CASRPLLGTGELFF
TGTGCCAGCAGACCCCTACTAGGCACCGGGGAGCTGTTTTTT
>-|TRBJ1-5|TRBV6-5|TRBD1
CASGQGATQPQHF
TGTGCCAGCGGACAGGGGGCGACTCAGCCCCAGCATTTT
>-|TRBJ2-2|TRBV28|TRBD1
CASIPGQGTGELFF
TGTGCCAGTATACCGGGACAGGGGACCGGGGAGCTGTTTTTT